Listed here are 15 T cell receptor beta chains from one sample, sequenced in a study. TRBV12-4/TRBJ1-2 clonotypes were amplified with adaptor-ligated barcode primers. Via MiXCR, TCRdb re-called the multiplex PCR reads, giving one row per CDR3 protein. The data contain almost 2,000 distinct CDR3 sequences, 1.3% of them singletons. The sample was naive CD4+ T cells sorted from blood. Subset: naive CD4+ T cells, CD4+CD45RA+CD25-. Receptors were obtained from a female donor with breast cancer.

V is TRBV12-3 or TRBV12-4 and J is TRBJ1-2; D call uncertain. V was pared by 7 bases and J by 8 bases, with 14 bases between. This CDR3 has 12 residues. The CDR3 sequence is CASTSSPSGYTF. CDR3 in DNA: TGTGCCAGCACCTCTAGCCCGTCCGGCTACACCTTC.

This clonotype is judged medium-sized. V is TRBV12-3 or TRBV12-4 and J is TRBJ1-2; D is perhaps TRBD1 (5 bases). The V end lost 6 bases, the J end lost 13 bases, and 24 bases lay between the germline ends. This CDR3 has 14 residues. The CDR3 region is CASSRQSQRFEVTF. CDR3 DNA: TGTGCCAGCAGCCGACAGTCCCAGAGGTTTGAGGTCACCTTC.

By share of the sample, this clonotype is medium-sized. CDR3 protein: CASTLSGTGSYGYTF. The CDR3 DNA reads TGTGCCAGCACCCTCTCCGGGACAGGGAGCTATGGCTACACCTTC. V is TRBV12-3 or TRBV12-4 and J is TRBJ1-2, with 9 positions matching TRBD1. The CDR3 runs 15 residues. V was pared by 7 bases and J by 4 bases, with 10 bases of the junction left unmatched.

The CDR3 is CASSPHGGRTGYGYTF. The CDR3 DNA reads TGTGCCAGCAGCCCTCATGGTGGCAGGACCGGCTATGGCTACACCTTC. The gene calls are TRBV12-3 or TRBV12-4 and TRBJ1-2; D not certain. Trimming shortened V by 6 bases and J by 4 bases, and 21 bases separated the two germline ends. This CDR3 contains 16 residues.

This clonotype occurred a few times. V and J are TRBV12-3 or TRBV12-4 and TRBJ1-2; D unclear. The CDR3 extends over 14 amino acids. V lost 3 bases, J lost 0 bases, and 8 bases lay in between. The CDR3 nucleotides are TGTGCCAGCAGTTTCTCCGATGCTAACTATGGCTACACCTTC. Translated: CASSFSDANYGYTF.

This clonotype is categorized as medium-sized. The J gene is TRBJ1-2, the V gene TRBV12-3 or TRBV12-4; D uncertain. The CDR3 has 16 residues. Trimming left V 7 bases short and J 0 bases short, with 18 bases between. CDR3 coding DNA: TGTGCCAGCACCTCATGGGCCCGGTTAACTAACTATGGCTACACCTTC. Translation gives CASTSWARLTNYGYTF.

This clonotype was observed a handful of times. In nucleotides, the CDR3 is TGTGCCAGCGGGACAGTGATCTATGGCTACACCTTC. It encodes CASGTVIYGYTF. This chain links TRBV12-3 or TRBV12-4 with TRBJ1-2; TRBD1 matches 7 bases. The CDR3 totals 12 residues. Germline trimming cut 8 bases from V and 4 bases from J; bases unmatched to any gene: 4.

By frequency in the sample, this clonotype is medium-sized (0.01 to 0.1%). The V and J genes are TRBV12-3 or TRBV12-4 and TRBJ1-2, with D unclear. Trimming took off 0 bases at V and 4 bases at J, with 12 bases between the two ends. This CDR3 region has 15 residues. The CDR3 spells CASSLASTPGYGYTF. CDR3 DNA: TGTGCCAGCAGTTTAGCTTCAACGCCTGGCTATGGCTACACCTTC.

The table lists this clonotype with many counts. The chain is built from TRBV12-3 or TRBV12-4 and TRBJ1-2; 9 bases are a match to TRBD1. V was pared by 8 bases and J by 2 bases, with 3 bases of the junction left unmatched. This CDR3 has 13 amino acids. In DNA form, the CDR3 reads TGTGCCAGCCGGGACAGGGCGAACTATGGCTACACCTTC. It encodes CASRDRANYGYTF.

By proportion, this clonotype is medium-sized. CDR3 protein: CASIVTGPNYGYTF. CDR3 DNA sequence: TGTGCCAGCATCGTGACAGGGCCTAACTATGGCTACACCTTC. The gene calls are TRBV12-3 or TRBV12-4 and TRBJ1-2, with 7 bases lining up with TRBD1. Unmatched junction bases numbered 5, after V lost 7 bases and J lost 0 bases. The CDR3 has 14 residues.

This clonotype was counted between two and nine times. This chain joins TRBV12-3 or TRBV12-4 and TRBJ1-2, with D unclear. There are 15 residues in the CDR3. Trimming left V 3 bases short and J 2 bases short, with 13 bases between. In DNA form, the CDR3 reads TGTGCCAGCAGTTTGAATGCCGGACCGAACTATGGCTACACCTTC. Amino acid sequence: CASSLNAGPNYGYTF.

By share of the sample, this clonotype is medium-sized. This chain connects TRBV12-3 or TRBV12-4 to TRBJ1-2; the D is unclear. The CDR3 loop spans 13 amino acids. V shed 5 bases and J shed 4 bases, with 11 bases lying between them. The chain's CDR3 is CASSPRQRYGYTF. The CDR3 nucleotides read TGTGCCAGCAGTCCAAGACAACGCTATGGCTACACCTTC.

By its share, this clonotype is medium-sized. A read error may account for a junction end that differs from germline. The V and J genes are TRBV12-3 or TRBV12-4 and TRBJ1-2; D is possibly TRBD1 (5 bases). The CDR3 has 13 amino acids. The CDR3 protein is CASSIATESGYTF. CDR3 bases: TGTGCCAGCAGTATAGCGACAGAGAGTGGCTACACCTTC.

By share, this clonotype counts as medium-sized. The chain employs TRBV12-3 or TRBV12-4 and TRBJ1-2; 7 bases are shared with TRBD1. CDR3 size: 13 residues. After removal of 5 bases from V and 7 bases from J, the junction contained 7 bases not matched to a gene. Written as DNA, the CDR3 is TGTGCCAGCAGTCGGACAGGTCTTGGTGGCTACACCTTC. Protein: CASSRTGLGGYTF.

By share of the sample, this clonotype is medium-sized. CDR3 coding DNA: TGTGCCAGCAGCGAGGCGGGTCGAAATGGCTACACCTTC. Its protein product is CASSEAGRNGYTF. The J gene is TRBJ1-2, the V gene TRBV12-3 or TRBV12-4; D is ambiguous. V was trimmed by 6 bases and J by 6 bases, leaving 14 bases between them. This CDR3 is 13 amino acids long.